The 9 T cell receptor beta chains below all came from one sample that was sequenced in a study of cytomegalovirus exposure and HLA in healthy donors. Sequenced by immunoSEQ multiplex PCR; TCRdb stores in-frame clones only, minus some. The sample lists 130,000 or so clones, 70% to 90% seen once, with around 6% in the top ten. The sequencing input was PBMCs. These TCRs come from a woman in her 30s in good health and CMV-seropositive.

J is TRBJ1-4 and V is TRBV18; D is perhaps TRBD1 (5 bases). Germline V gene sequence: CDR1 KGHSH, CDR2 LQKENI. Trimming removed 3 bases from V and 5 bases from J, with 7 bases in between. The CDR3 contains 13 residues. The CDR3 protein is CASSPRTNEKLFF. CDR3 nucleotides: TGTGCCAGCTCACCTAGGACAAATGAAAAACTGTTTTTT.

V usage is TRBV7-2 and J usage is TRBJ2-5; D is uncertain. The CDR3 length is 13 residues. CDR1 is SGHTA and CDR2 is FQGNSA in the germline V gene. V lost 3 bases, J lost 2 bases, and 7 bases lay in between. Written as DNA, the CDR3 is TGTGCCAGCAGCTTTGGCCATCAAGAGACCCAGTACTTC. Translating gives CASSFGHQETQYF. Based on the CDR3 plus reference TRBV7-2 and TRBJ2-5, the full variable domain is GAGVSQSPSNKVTEKGKDVELRCDPISGHTALYWYRQSLGQGLEFLIYFQGNSAPDKSGLPSDRFSAERTGGSVSTLTIQRTQQEDSAVYLCASSFGHQETQYFGPGTRLLVL.

The chain uses TRBV29-1 and TRBJ2-1; TRBD1 agrees at 9 bases. The length of the CDR3 is 14 residues. V dropped 4 bases and J dropped 6; count of bases not matched to a gene: 7. Germline CDR1 is SQVTM and CDR2 is ANQGSEA. The chain's CDR3 is CSVAGQGTSNEQFF. In DNA, the CDR3 is TGCAGCGTTGCGGGACAGGGAACCTCCAATGAGCAGTTCTTC.

Comment on this clone: Other DNA sequences within the sample encode an identical CDR3. V gene TRBV5-1 combines with J gene TRBJ2-1, with D maybe TRBD2 (6 bases). The CDR3 is made up of 15 amino acids. V was trimmed by 0 bases and J by 3 bases, leaving 10 bases between them. CDR1 SGHRS and CDR2 YFSETQ come from the germline V gene. The DNA of the CDR3 is TGCGCCAGCAGCTTGGGGCTAGCGATCTACAATGAGCAGTTCTTC. Translating gives CASSLGLAIYNEQFF.

The chain carries TRBV20-1 and TRBJ2-1; D is ambiguous. The germline V gene encodes CDR1 DFQATT and CDR2 SNEGSKA (reference sequence). The CDR3 consists of 11 residues. Trimming stripped 5 bases from V and 3 bases from J, with 5 bases between. CDR3 in amino acids: CSARGYNEQFF. The DNA of the CDR3 is TGCAGTGCTCGCGGCTACAATGAGCAGTTCTTC.

The chain carries TRBV28 and TRBJ2-7, with 9 bases identical to TRBD1. CDR3 length: 17 residues. V lost 2 bases and J lost 2; bases outside the gene matches: 10. Germline CDR1 and CDR2: MDHEN and SYDVKM. The CDR3: CASSLILRDRAPYEQYF. The CDR3 DNA reads TGTGCCAGCAGTTTAATTCTCCGGGACAGGGCCCCCTACGAGCAGTACTTC.

The chain couples TRBV6-5 to TRBJ2-5, with D tentatively TRBD1 (5 bases). The CDR3 covers 14 residues. Per the germline V gene, CDR1 is MNHEY and CDR2 is SVGAGI. V was pared by 6 bases and J by 7 bases, with 18 bases between. The chain's CDR3 is CASSPSGVQGTQYF. CDR3 in DNA: TGTGCCAGCAGCCCGAGTGGGGTCCAGGGGACCCAGTACTTC.

The CDR3 is CASGQDYEQYF. CDR3 nucleotides: TGTGCCAGCGGACAGGACTACGAGCAGTACTTC. This sequence joins TRBV10-3 and TRBJ2-7; TRBD1 matches 7 bases. This CDR3 has 11 residues. V shed 10 bases, J shed 3 bases, and the junction held 3 bases outside the gene matches. Germline CDR1 ENHRY, CDR2 SYGVKD.

J is TRBJ2-1 and V is TRBV10-3, with D possibly being TRBD1 (6 bases). The V gene's germline CDR1 is ENHRY and CDR2 SYGVKD. This CDR3 comprises 14 residues. The V end was cut by 6 bases, the J end by 1 base, with 10 bases between. The CDR3 loop reads CAIRRTASYNEQFF. The CDR3 coding sequence is TGTGCCATCAGAAGGACAGCGTCCTACAATGAGCAGTTCTTC.